Listed here are 30 T cell receptor beta chains from one sample, sequenced in a study of cytomegalovirus exposure and HLA in healthy donors. 60 Vbeta and 13 Jbeta primers were used in PCR. The repertoire was sequenced with immunoSEQ multiplex PCR; TCRdb's copy has only in-frame clones and lacks some. Of more than 250,000 clones in the sample, over 85% are singletons; the top ten hold about 2%. Sequenced: PBMCs. All receptors derive from a woman aged 18-29 years in good health and CMV-seronegative.

V usage is TRBV5-1 and J usage is TRBJ1-1; TRBD1 matches at 9 bases. CDR3 size: 13 residues. The germline V gene encodes CDR1 SGHRS and CDR2 YFSETQ. V shed 0 bases and J 10 bases; nucleotides not matched to a gene: 4. The CDR3 loop is CASSLGTGDRAFF. The CDR3 DNA reads TGCGCCAGCAGCTTGGGGACAGGGGATCGAGCTTTCTTT.

The chain is built from TRBV6-1 and TRBJ1-1, with no clear D. The length of the CDR3 is 14 residues. Per germline, CDR1 MNHNS and CDR2 SASEGT. V gave up 6 bases and J gave up 0 bases, with 11 bases separating them. This CDR3 is CASRYINLNTEAFF. CDR3 DNA: TGTGCCAGCAGGTACATAAACCTGAACACTGAAGCTTTCTTT.

V usage is TRBV19 and J usage is TRBJ1-1; 8 nucleotides line up with TRBD1. This CDR3 has 17 amino acids. With V trimmed by 6 bases and J by 0 bases, 12 bases remained unmatched. The germline gives CDR1 LNHDA, CDR2 SQIVND (reference sequence). CDR3 protein: CASRLTGDALLNTEAFF. The CDR3 nucleotides are TGTGCCAGTAGGCTGACAGGGGATGCACTTTTGAACACTGAAGCTTTCTTT.

This clone appeared a few times. This chain uses TRBV2 with TRBJ2-2, with a possible D match to TRBD2 (5 bases). The CDR3 spans 16 residues. The V gene lost 6 bases and the J gene lost 0 bases, with 14 bases spanning the gap. Germline V CDR1 and CDR2: SNHLY, FYNNEI. In nucleotides, the CDR3 is TGTGCCAGCAGCCGTAGAGGGATCTCGAACACCGGGGAGCTGTTTTTT. Its protein product is CASSRRGISNTGELFF. Full variable domain (missing parts from reference TRBV2 and TRBJ2-2): EPEVTQTPSHQVTQMGQEVILRCVPISNHLYFYWYRQILGQKVEFLVSFYNNEISEKSEIFDDQFSVERPDGSNFTLKIRSTKLEDSAMYFCASSRRGISNTGELFFGEGSRLTVL.

This clone was seen just once. This rearrangement joins TRBV19 to TRBJ2-7; 12 bases are shared with TRBD1. Germline CDR1 reads LNHDA; CDR2 reads SQIVND (reference sequence). The CDR3 totals 14 residues. V shed 10 bases, J shed 7 bases, and the junction held 11 bases outside the gene matches. The CDR3 loop reads CATTGQGAPTEQYF. Written as DNA, the CDR3 is TGTGCCACTACGGGACAGGGGGCCCCTACGGAGCAGTACTTC.

V and J are TRBV7-2 and TRBJ2-1, with D possibly TRBD1 on 6 matching bases. From germline, CDR1 is SGHTA and CDR2 FQGNSA. The germline V and J ends were trimmed by 5 bases and 2 bases, with 16 bases remaining between them. The CDR3 is 16 amino acids. This chain's CDR3 is CASSVYGTPAYNEQFF. The CDR3 bases are TGTGCCAGCAGCGTATACGGGACACCTGCCTACAATGAGCAGTTCTTC.

V gene TRBV9 combines with J gene TRBJ1-1; tentative D call: TRBD1 (5 bases). Germline V CDR1 and CDR2: SGDLS, YYNGEE. Trimming shortened V by 4 bases and J by 6 bases, and 16 bases separated the two germline ends. The CDR3 is made up of 14 amino acids. The chain's CDR3 is CASSPNGGVAEAFF. The CDR3 DNA is TGTGCCAGCAGCCCGAATGGGGGGGTCGCTGAAGCTTTCTTT. Together with reference TRBV9 and TRBJ1-1, the CDR3 gives the full variable domain: DSGVTQTPKHLITATGQRVTLRCSPRSGDLSVYWYQQSLDQGLQFLIQYYNGEERAKGNILERFSAQQFPDLHSELNLSSLELGDSALYFCASSPNGGVAEAFFGQGTRLTVV.

This clone is a singleton in its sample. The chain combines TRBV9 with TRBJ1-2; D remains ambiguous. The CDR3 sequence is 15 residues long. Germline V gene lookup returns CDR1 SGDLS and CDR2 YYNGEE. Trimming removed 4 bases at V and 5 bases at J, with 18 bases between. CDR3: CASSPTGSSLYGYTF. CDR3 nucleotide sequence: TGTGCCAGCAGCCCAACCGGGTCCTCTTTATATGGCTACACCTTC.

The J gene is TRBJ1-4, the V gene TRBV15, with TRBD1 matching 8 bases. This CDR3 region has 14 residues. Germline CDR1 LNHNV, CDR2 YYDKDF (reference sequence). Trimming took 6 bases from V and 5 from J; bases not matched to a gene: 5. CDR3 amino acids: CATSMRQGNEKLFF. The DNA of the CDR3 is TGTGCCACCAGTATGAGACAGGGGAATGAAAAACTGTTTTTT.

The chain joins TRBV2 to TRBJ2-5; TRBD2 agrees at 7 bases. Germline trimming cut 4 bases from V and 4 bases from J; bases unmatched to any gene: 9. Germline CDR1 is SNHLY and CDR2 is FYNNEI. The CDR3 totals 15 residues. The CDR3 nucleotides read TGTGCCAGCAGTGGGGGAGGGGTGAAAGGAGAGACCCAGTACTTC. Its translation is CASSGGGVKGETQYF.

V usage is TRBV27 and J usage is TRBJ1-2; tentatively, D is TRBD1 (5 bases). The length of the CDR3 is 16 residues. Germline CDR1 and CDR2: MNHEY and SMNVEV (reference sequence). Deletions cut 3 bases from V and 1 base from J, with 15 bases between. This CDR3 reads CASSFPLGGNNYGYTF. The CDR3 DNA follows: TGTGCCAGCAGTTTCCCCCTGGGGGGAAATAACTATGGCTACACCTTC.

This clone has just a few counts. The chain joins TRBV7-2 to TRBJ2-7, with no clear D. The V end was cut by 6 bases, the J end by 1 base, with 10 bases between. The CDR3 runs to 13 residues. The germline gives CDR1 SGHTA, CDR2 FQGNSA. The CDR3 protein is CASRPRGSYEQYF. The CDR3 region has the DNA TGTGCCAGCAGACCTAGAGGTTCCTACGAGCAGTACTTC.

The chain joins TRBV19 to TRBJ1-5, with 8 bases identical to TRBD1. The germline V gene has CDR1 LNHDA and CDR2 SQIVND (reference sequence). V lost 3 bases to trimming and J lost 9 bases; unmatched junction nucleotides: 7. The CDR3 is 14 amino acids. CDR3 sequence (DNA): TGTGCCAGTAGTATCGGACAGGGCTCACGGCCCCAGCATTTT. Protein sequence: CASSIGQGSRPQHF.

The chain has TRBV6-1 and TRBJ1-2; D ambiguous. The CDR3 has 14 amino acids. Looked up from germline, CDR1 is MNHNS and CDR2 is SASEGT. Trimming pared 2 bases from V and 0 bases from J, leaving 7 bases between. The CDR3 DNA reads as TGTGCCAGCAGTGAACCGGGAGCTAACTATGGCTACACCTTC. Translated, it gives CASSEPGANYGYTF.

The chain uses TRBV2 and TRBJ1-3, with 7 bases lining up with TRBD1. The CDR3 is made up of 15 amino acids. CDR1 is SNHLY and CDR2 is FYNNEI in the germline V gene. V dropped 1 base and J dropped 4; count of bases not matched to a gene: 4. Here the CDR3 reads CASSEGQGVGNTIYF. In DNA, the CDR3 is TGTGCCAGCAGTGAAGGGCAGGGGGTCGGAAACACCATATATTTT.

The genes are TRBV4-1 and TRBJ1-1, with 7 nucleotides matching TRBD1. CDR3 length equals 15 residues. V gave up 1 base and J gave up 1 base; unmatched junction bases: 3. Germline V lookup: CDR1 MGHRA, CDR2 YSYEKL. In nucleotides, the CDR3 is TGCGCCAGCAGCCAAGGCGGGACAGAGAACACTGAAGCTTTCTTT. The encoded protein is CASSQGGTENTEAFF.

The rearrangement joins TRBV5-1 to TRBJ2-3, with D perhaps TRBD1 (6 bases). The CDR3 consists of 13 residues. Germline V lookup: CDR1 SGHRS, CDR2 YFSETQ. The germline V and J ends were trimmed by 3 bases and 6 bases, with 11 bases remaining between them. The CDR3 is CASSSRQVDTQYF. CDR3 sequence (DNA): TGCGCCAGCAGCTCCCGACAGGTCGATACGCAGTATTTT.

This chain links TRBV6-1 with TRBJ2-7; 7 positions match TRBD2. After removal of 1 base from V and 3 bases from J, the junction contained 6 bases not matched to a gene. This CDR3 has 15 residues. CDR1 and CDR2 (germline): MNHNS, SASEGT. The CDR3 spells CASSEVGGNRYEQYF. The CDR3, as DNA: TGTGCCAGCAGTGAAGTGGGAGGGAACCGCTACGAGCAGTACTTC.

The rearrangement uses TRBV7-2 and TRBJ2-5, with TRBD2 matching over 7 bases. Germline loops: CDR1 SGHTA, CDR2 FQGNSA. The CDR3 is 17 residues long. V lost 2 bases and J lost 4; bases outside the gene matches: 13. The CDR3 spells CASSLWRLGRGSETQYF. CDR3 in DNA: TGTGCCAGCAGCTTATGGCGACTAGGGAGGGGTTCAGAGACCCAGTACTTC.

J is TRBJ2-3 and V is TRBV19; a possible D gene is TRBD2 (5 bases). The CDR3 contains 13 residues. The ends were cut back, 6 bases at V and 4 bases at J, with 11 bases in the middle. Germline V gives CDR1 LNHDA, CDR2 SQIVND (reference sequence). The CDR3 DNA is TGTGCCAGTAGCCGGGGTCAGGCAGATACGCAGTATTTT. This sequence encodes CASSRGQADTQYF.

V usage is TRBV27 and J usage is TRBJ2-1, with 7 positions matching TRBD1. The V gene's germline CDR1 is MNHEY and CDR2 SMNVEV (reference sequence). J lost 4 bases, V lost 1 base, and 10 bases had no gene match. The CDR3 is 17 residues long. CDR3 coding DNA: TGTGCCAGCAGTTTATTTCCCCTGGGACAGACATACAATGAGCAGTTCTTC. Its translation: CASSLFPLGQTYNEQFF.

The V and J genes are TRBV5-1 and TRBJ2-2; 11 bases are shared with TRBD1. The CDR3 runs 16 residues. After removal of 4 bases from V and 6 bases from J, the junction contained 8 bases not matched to a gene. Looked up from germline, CDR1 is SGHRS and CDR2 is YFSETQ. CDR3 bases: TGCGCCAGCAGCACTTGGACAGGGGGCGCGGCCGGGGAGCTGTTTTTT. This gives the protein CASSTWTGGAAGELFF. The full variable domain, with the rest looked up from reference TRBV5-1 and TRBJ2-2, is KAGVTQTPRYLIKTRGQQVTLSCSPISGHRSVSWYQQTPGQGLQFLFEYFSETQRNKGNFPGRFSGRQFSNSRSEMNVSTLELGDSALYLCASSTWTGGAAGELFFGEGSRLTVL.

The CDR3, as DNA: TGTGCCAGCAGTTACTCCATACTGACAGGGGGTTATGGCTACACCTTC. Translated: CASSYSILTGGYGYTF. This chain joins TRBV6-5 and TRBJ1-2, with TRBD1 identical over 9 bases. Germline CDR1 is MNHEY and CDR2 is SVGAGI. V shed 0 bases and J 5 bases; nucleotides not matched to a gene: 7. CDR3 length: 16 residues.

The gene calls are TRBV10-3 and TRBJ1-3, with D perhaps matching TRBD1 (5 bases). CDR3 length equals 14 residues. V was clipped by 3 bases and J by 4 bases, with 10 bases between them. Per the germline V gene, CDR1 is ENHRY and CDR2 is SYGVKD. DNA for the CDR3: TGTGCCATCAGTGAACAGGCAGTGGGAAACACCATATATTTT. Protein: CAISEQAVGNTIYF.

The chain recombines TRBV6-5 with TRBJ1-1, with D maybe TRBD1 (6 bases). Trimming cost V 11 bases and J 10 bases, with 20 bases left between them. The CDR3 totals 12 residues. The V gene's germline CDR1 is MNHEY and CDR2 SVGAGI. CDR3 sequence reads: CASGPTGGAAFF. CDR3 in DNA: TGTGCCTCCGGCCCCACCGGGGGGGCAGCTTTCTTT.

This sequence joins TRBV4-1 and TRBJ2-7, with D uncertain. CDR3 size: 14 residues. CDR1 and CDR2 (germline): MGHRA, YSYEKL. The V and J ends lost 0 bases and 6 bases respectively, with 12 bases between them. CDR3 nucleotides: TGCGCCAGCAGCCAAGATCGGTTAGCCGGCGAGCAGTACTTC. Protein: CASSQDRLAGEQYF.

The rearrangement joins TRBV5-6 to TRBJ2-7, with 7 bases lining up with TRBD1. V lost 4 bases to trimming and J lost 2 bases; unmatched junction nucleotides: 3. CDR1 is SGHDT, CDR2 YYEEEE, per germline. CDR3 size: 13 residues. The CDR3 loop reads CASSTGQTYEQYF. As DNA, the CDR3 is TGTGCCAGCAGCACGGGACAGACCTACGAGCAGTACTTC.

This chain links TRBV11-2 with TRBJ1-1; 8 bases line up with TRBD1. CDR1 is SGHAT, CDR2 FQNNGV, per germline. The CDR3 length is 13 residues. V gave up 7 bases and J gave up 10 bases; unmatched junction bases: 11. Here the CDR3 reads CASTAGQGLVAFF. The CDR3 region has the DNA TGTGCCAGCACCGCCGGACAGGGTTTGGTAGCTTTCTTT.

The CDR3 spells CASSYIQFSYEQYF. CDR3 DNA: TGTGCCAGCAGCTACATACAGTTCTCCTACGAGCAGTACTTC. The V and J genes are TRBV5-6 and TRBJ2-7; D ambiguous. Trimming left V 3 bases short and J 0 bases short, with 10 bases between. CDR3 length: 14 amino acids. Germline V lookup: CDR1 SGHDT, CDR2 YYEEEE.

This chain uses TRBV2 with TRBJ2-7, with D maybe TRBD1 (5 bases). Germline CDR1 and CDR2: SNHLY and FYNNEI. The CDR3 contains 15 residues. Trimming took off 3 bases at V and 2 bases at J, with 14 bases between the two ends. The CDR3 loop reads CASSEGPTIPYEQYF. DNA of the CDR3: TGTGCCAGCAGTGAGGGGCCGACGATTCCCTACGAGCAGTACTTC.